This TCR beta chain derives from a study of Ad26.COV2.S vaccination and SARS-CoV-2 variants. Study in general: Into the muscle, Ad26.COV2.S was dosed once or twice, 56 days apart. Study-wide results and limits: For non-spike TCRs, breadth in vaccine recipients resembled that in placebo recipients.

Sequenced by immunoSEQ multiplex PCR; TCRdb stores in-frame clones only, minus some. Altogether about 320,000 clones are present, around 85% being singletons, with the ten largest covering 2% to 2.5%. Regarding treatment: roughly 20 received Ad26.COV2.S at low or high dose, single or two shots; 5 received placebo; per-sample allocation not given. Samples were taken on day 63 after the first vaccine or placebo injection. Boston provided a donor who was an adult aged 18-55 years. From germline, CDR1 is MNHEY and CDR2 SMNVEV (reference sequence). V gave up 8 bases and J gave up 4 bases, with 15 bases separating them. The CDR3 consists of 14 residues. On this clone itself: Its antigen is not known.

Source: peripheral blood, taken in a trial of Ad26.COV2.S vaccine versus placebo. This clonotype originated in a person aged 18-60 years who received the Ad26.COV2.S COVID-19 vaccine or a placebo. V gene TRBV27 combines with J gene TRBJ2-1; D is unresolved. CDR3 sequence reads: CASQAVWPYNEQFF. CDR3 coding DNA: TGTGCCAGCCAGGCGGTTTGGCCTTACAATGAGCAGTTCTTC.